This TCR beta chain was profiled in a study of cytomegalovirus exposure and HLA in healthy donors. The CDR3 contains 16 residues. Trimming left V 5 bases short and J 1 base short, with 14 bases between. CDR1 is PRHDT and CDR2 is FYEKMQ in the germline V gene (reference sequence). Profiling relied on immunoSEQ multiplex PCR, and the TCRdb table lists in-frame clones only, not all of them. In the table there are about 66,000 clones, about 96% of which are singletons. This clone occurred once. This TCR derives from a man between 18 and 29 years old in good health and CMV-seronegative. This chain links TRBV13 with TRBJ2-2; perhaps TRBD1 as D (5 bases). Specimen: PBMCs. In nucleotides, the CDR3 is TGTGCCAGCAGCCCCCTGCCAGGACAGAACACCGGGGAGCTGTTTTTT. The encoded protein is CASSPLPGQNTGELFF.